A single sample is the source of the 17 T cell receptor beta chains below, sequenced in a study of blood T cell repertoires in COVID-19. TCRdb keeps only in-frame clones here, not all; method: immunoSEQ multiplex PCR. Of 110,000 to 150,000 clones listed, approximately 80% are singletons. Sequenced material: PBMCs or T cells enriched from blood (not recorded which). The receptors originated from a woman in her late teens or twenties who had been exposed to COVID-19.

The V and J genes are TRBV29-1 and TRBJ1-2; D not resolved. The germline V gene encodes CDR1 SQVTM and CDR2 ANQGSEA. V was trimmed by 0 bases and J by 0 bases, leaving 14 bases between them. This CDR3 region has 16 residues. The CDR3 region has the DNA TGCAGCGTTGAAGAAGGATGGACGGGAGCTAACTATGGCTACACCTTC. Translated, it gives CSVEEGWTGANYGYTF.

CDR3 region: CASRGTSGRATGELFF. The CDR3 DNA is TGCGCCAGCAGAGGGACTAGCGGGAGGGCCACCGGGGAGCTGTTTTTT. This chain uses TRBV5-1 with TRBJ2-2; 16 bases map to TRBD2. CDR1 and CDR2 from the germline V gene are SGHRS and YFSETQ. Germline trimming cut 5 bases from V and 4 bases from J; bases unmatched to any gene: 2. The CDR3 extends over 16 amino acids.

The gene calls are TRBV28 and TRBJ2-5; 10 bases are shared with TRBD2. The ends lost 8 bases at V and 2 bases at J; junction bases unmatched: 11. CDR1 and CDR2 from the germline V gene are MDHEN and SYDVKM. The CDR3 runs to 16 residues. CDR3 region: CASGSSSGRLQETQYF. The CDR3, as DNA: TGTGCCAGCGGCTCGTCTAGCGGGAGACTTCAAGAGACCCAGTACTTC.

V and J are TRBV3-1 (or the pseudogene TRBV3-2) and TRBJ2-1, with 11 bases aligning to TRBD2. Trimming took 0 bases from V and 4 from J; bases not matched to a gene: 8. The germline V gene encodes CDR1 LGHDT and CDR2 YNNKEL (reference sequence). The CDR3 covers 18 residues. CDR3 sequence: CASSQEDPGLAVYNEQFF. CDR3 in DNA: TGTGCCAGCAGCCAAGAAGATCCGGGACTAGCGGTATACAATGAGCAGTTCTTC.

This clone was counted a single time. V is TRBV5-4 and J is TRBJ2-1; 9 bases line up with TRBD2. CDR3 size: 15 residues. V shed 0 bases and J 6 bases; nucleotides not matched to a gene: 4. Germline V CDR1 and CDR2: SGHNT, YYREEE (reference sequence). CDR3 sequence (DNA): TGTGCCAGCAGCTTGGGGGGGACTAGCCCCAATGAGCAGTTCTTC. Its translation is CASSLGGTSPNEQFF.

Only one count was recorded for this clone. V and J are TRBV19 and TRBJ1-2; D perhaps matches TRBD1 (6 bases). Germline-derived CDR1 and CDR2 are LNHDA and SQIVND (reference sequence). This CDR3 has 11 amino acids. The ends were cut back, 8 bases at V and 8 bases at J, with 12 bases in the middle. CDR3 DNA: TGTGCCAGTGTACAGGGTGGCGGCTACACCTTC. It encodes CASVQGGGYTF.

Written as DNA, the CDR3 is TGTGCCACCTCCCCGCGCGTTAGCGGATCCTACGAGCAGTACTTC. Protein: CATSPRVSGSYEQYF. The rearrangement uses TRBV6-5 and TRBJ2-7; weak D call: TRBD2 (6 bases). The CDR3 length is 15 residues. The V gene lost 10 bases and the J gene lost 1 base, with 20 bases spanning the gap. Per germline, CDR1 MNHEY and CDR2 SVGAGI.

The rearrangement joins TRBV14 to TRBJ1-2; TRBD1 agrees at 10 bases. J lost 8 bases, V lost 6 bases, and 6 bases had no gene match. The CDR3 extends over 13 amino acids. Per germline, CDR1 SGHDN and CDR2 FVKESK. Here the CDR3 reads CASSRQGASGYTF. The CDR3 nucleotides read TGTGCCAGCAGTAGACAGGGGGCTAGCGGCTACACCTTC.

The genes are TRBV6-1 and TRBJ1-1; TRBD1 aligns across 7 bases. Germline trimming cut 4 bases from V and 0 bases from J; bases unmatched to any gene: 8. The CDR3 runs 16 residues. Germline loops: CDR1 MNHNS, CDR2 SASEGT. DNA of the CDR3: TGTGCCAGCAGTGGACAGGGATGGCGGCTGAACACTGAAGCTTTCTTT. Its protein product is CASSGQGWRLNTEAFF.

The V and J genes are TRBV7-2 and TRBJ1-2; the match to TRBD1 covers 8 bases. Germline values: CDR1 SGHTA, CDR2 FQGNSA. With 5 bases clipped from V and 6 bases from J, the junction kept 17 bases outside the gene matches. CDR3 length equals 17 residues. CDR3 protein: CASSADHRDRRGDGYTF. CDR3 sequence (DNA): TGTGCCAGCAGCGCCGATCACCGGGACAGGAGGGGGGATGGCTACACCTTC.

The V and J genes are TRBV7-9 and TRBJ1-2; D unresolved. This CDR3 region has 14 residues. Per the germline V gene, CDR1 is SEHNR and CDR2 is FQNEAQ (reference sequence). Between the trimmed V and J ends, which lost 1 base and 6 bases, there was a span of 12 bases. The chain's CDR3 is CASSLGPHPNGYTF. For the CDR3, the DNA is TGTGCCAGCAGCTTAGGGCCTCATCCGAATGGCTACACCTTC.

CDR3 residues: CASSIRPGGGASYGYTF. The CDR3 coding sequence is TGTGCCAGCAGCATCCGTCCTGGGGGGGGAGCATCCTATGGCTACACCTTC. The V gene is TRBV5-5, the J gene TRBJ1-2, with a tentative D call TRBD1 (5 bases). The V end was cut by 4 bases, the J end by 4 bases, with 23 bases between. Per germline, CDR1 SGHKS and CDR2 YYEKEE (reference sequence). The CDR3 length is 17 residues.

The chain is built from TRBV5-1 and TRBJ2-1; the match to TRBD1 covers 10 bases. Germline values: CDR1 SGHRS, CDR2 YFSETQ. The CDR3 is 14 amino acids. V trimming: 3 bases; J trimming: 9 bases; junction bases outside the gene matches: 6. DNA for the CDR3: TGCGCCAGCAGCTCCGGACAGGGGGAGGGTGAGCAGTTCTTC. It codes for CASSSGQGEGEQFF.

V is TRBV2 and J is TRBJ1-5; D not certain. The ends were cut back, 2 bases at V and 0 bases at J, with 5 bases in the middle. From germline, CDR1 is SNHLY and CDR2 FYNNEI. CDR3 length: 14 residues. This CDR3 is CASSEPDSNQPQHF. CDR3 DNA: TGTGCCAGCAGTGAACCAGATAGCAATCAGCCCCAGCATTTT.

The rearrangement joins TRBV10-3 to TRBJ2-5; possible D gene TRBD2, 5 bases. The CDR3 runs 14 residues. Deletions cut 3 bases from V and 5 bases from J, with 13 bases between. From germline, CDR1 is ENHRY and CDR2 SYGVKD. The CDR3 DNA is TGTGCCATCAGTGACCGAGGACTGGCGGAGACCCAGTACTTC. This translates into CAISDRGLAETQYF.

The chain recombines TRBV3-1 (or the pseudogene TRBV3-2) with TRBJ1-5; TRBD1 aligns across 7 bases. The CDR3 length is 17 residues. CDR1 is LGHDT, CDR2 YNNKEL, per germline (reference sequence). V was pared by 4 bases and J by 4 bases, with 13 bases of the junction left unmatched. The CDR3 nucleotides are TGTGCCAGCAGCCGAGGCTATCGGCAGGGGGTAAATCAGCCCCAGCATTTT. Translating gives CASSRGYRQGVNQPQHF.

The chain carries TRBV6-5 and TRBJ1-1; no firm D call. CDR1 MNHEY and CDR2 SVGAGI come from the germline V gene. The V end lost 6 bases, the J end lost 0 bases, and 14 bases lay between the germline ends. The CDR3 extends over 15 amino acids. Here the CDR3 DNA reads TGTGCCAGCAGGGAGGGAGGCATGATGAACACTGAAGCTTTCTTT. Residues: CASREGGMMNTEAFF.